This T cell receptor (beta chain) was retrieved from a study of post-analysis software for immune sequencing data. V was cut by 5 bases and J by 0 bases, with 23 bases left in between. The CDR3 totals 18 residues. CDR1 and CDR2 (germline): MNHEY, SVGEGT. Points from the study as a whole: TRBV5-6, TRBV5-1 and TRBV20-1 were among a few TRBV segments more frequent in patients than controls.

Carried by the TCR beta cDNA libraries were unique molecular identifiers. TCRdb reprocessed the PCR reads via MiXCR and lists one record per CDR3 protein. The sample holds roughly 600,000 distinct CDR3 sequences, roughly 46% seen once. Concerning this clonotype itself: Antigen: not known.

Sequencing was performed on blood. This rearrangement joins TRBV6-2 or TRBV6-3 to TRBJ2-7; D tentatively reads TRBD1 or TRBD2 (5 bases each). The source is a girl aged 5-17 years with multiple sclerosis. CDR3 DNA sequence: TGTGCCAGCAGTATTCCACGCGCCGGGACGGGAAGCTCCTACGAGCAGTACTTC. It encodes CASSIPRAGTGSSYEQYF.